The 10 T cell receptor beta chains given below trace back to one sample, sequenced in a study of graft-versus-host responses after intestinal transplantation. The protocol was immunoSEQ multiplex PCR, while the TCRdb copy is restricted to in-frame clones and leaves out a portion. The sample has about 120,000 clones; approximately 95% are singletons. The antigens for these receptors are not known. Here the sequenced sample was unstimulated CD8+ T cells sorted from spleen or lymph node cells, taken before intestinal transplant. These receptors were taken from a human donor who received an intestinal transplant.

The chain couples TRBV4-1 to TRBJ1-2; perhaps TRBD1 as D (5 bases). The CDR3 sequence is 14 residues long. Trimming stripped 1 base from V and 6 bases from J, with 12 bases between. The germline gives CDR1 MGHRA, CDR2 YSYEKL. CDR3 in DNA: TGCGCCAGCAGCCAAGGAATAGGGGCGGATGGCTACACCTTC. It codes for CASSQGIGADGYTF.

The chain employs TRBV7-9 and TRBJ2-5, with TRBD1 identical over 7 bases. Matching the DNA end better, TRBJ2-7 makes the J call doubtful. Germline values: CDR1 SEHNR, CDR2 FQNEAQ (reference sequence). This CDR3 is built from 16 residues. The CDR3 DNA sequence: TGTGCCAGCAGCTCCGACAGGGCGGGCACCTCCTACGAGCAGTACTTC. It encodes CASSSDRAGTSYEQYF.

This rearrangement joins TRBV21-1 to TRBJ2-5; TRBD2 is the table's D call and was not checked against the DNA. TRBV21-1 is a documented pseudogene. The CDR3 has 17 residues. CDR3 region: CASSKVGREGEGETQYF. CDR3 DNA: TGTGCCAGCAGCAAAGTAGGGCGGGAGGGGGAAGGAGAGACCCAGTACTTC.

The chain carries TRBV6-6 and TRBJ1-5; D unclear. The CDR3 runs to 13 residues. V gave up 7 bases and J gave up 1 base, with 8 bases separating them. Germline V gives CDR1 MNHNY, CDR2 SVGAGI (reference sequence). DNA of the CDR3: TGTGCCAGCACCCTCGCCAGCAATCAGCCCCAGCATTTT. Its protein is CASTLASNQPQHF.

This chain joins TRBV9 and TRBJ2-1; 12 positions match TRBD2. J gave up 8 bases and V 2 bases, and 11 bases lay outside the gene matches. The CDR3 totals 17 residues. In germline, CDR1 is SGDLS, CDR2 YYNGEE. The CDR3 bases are TGTGCCAGCAGCGTCGGGGTAAGACTAGCGGGAGCTGATGAGCAGTTCTTC. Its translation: CASSVGVRLAGADEQFF.

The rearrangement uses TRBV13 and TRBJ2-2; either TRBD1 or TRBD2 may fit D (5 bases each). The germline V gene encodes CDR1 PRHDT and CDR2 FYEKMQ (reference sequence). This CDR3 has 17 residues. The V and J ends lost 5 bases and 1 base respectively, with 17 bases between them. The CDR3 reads CASSDTHRDVNTGELFF. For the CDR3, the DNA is TGTGCCAGCAGCGACACTCATAGGGACGTGAACACCGGGGAGCTGTTTTTT.

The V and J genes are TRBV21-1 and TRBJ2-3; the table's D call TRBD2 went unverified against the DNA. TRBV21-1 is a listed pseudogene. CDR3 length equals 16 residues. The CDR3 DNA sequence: TGTGCCAGCAGCCCACTCCCGGGGGGTAGCACAGATACGCAGTATTTT. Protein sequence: CASSPLPGGSTDTQYF.

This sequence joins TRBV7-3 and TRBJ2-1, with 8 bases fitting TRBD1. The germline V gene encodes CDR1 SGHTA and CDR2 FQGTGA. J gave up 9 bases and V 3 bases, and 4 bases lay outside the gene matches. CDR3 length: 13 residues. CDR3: CASSLTQGGEQFF. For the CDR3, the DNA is TGTGCCAGCAGCTTGACACAGGGGGGTGAGCAGTTCTTC.

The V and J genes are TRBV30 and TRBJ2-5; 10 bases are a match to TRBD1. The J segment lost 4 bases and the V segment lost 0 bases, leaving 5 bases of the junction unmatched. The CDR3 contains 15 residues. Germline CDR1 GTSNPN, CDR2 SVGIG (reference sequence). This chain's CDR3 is CAWSVGRQGAETQYF. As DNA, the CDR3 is TGTGCCTGGAGTGTAGGGAGACAGGGGGCAGAGACCCAGTACTTC.

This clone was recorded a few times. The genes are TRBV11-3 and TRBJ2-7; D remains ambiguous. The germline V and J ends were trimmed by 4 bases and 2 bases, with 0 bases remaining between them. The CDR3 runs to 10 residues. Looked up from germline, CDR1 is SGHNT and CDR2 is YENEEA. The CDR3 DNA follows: TGTGCCAGCAGCTCCTACGAGCAGTACTTC. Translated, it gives CASSSYEQYF. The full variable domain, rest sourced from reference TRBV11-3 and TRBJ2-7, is EAGVVQSPRYKIIEKKQPVAFWCNPISGHNTLYWYLQNLGQGPELLIRYENEEAVDDSQLPKDRFSAERLKGVDSTLKIQPAELGDSAVYLCASSSYEQYFGPGTRLTVT.